The T cell receptor beta chain described here comes from a study of T cell responses to AZD1222 COVID-19 vaccine. General observations from the study: Epitopes outside B.1.351 and B.1.1.7 mutated regions reportedly drew nearly half of spike TCRs. Just six AZD1222 recipients tested seropositive at baseline.

Germline V CDR1 and CDR2: MNHEY, SVGEGT. CDR3 length equals 13 residues. The junction had 5 bases not matched to a gene; V was cut back by 5 bases and J by 7 bases. The method was immunoSEQ multiplex PCR; TCRdb's version includes in-frame clones alone and lacks a portion of them. The sample lists around 140,000 clones, around 92% occurring once. To note about this clone: What it binds is not known.

The chain employs TRBV6-2 or TRBV6-3 and TRBJ2-5; 9 positions agree with TRBD1. Sequencing was performed on peripheral blood, taken after recovery from COVID-19. The sequence was obtained from an adult who had recovered from COVID-19. This chain's CDR3 is CASSRQGVATQYF. The DNA of the CDR3 is TGTGCCAGCAGTCGACAGGGGGTAGCGACCCAGTACTTC.